Below, one T cell receptor beta chain is given with its context. Its specificity is unknown. The sample comes from a study of T cell repertoires in cytomegalovirus infection. Study-level findings and limits: Using cumulative public TCR beta family frequency, the authors identified those who carried CMV together with the relevant HLA.

TCRdb ran MiXCR on the reads and lists one entry per CDR3 protein. The sample consists of about 500,000 distinct CDR3 sequences, 30% to 40% of them appearing once. CDR3 length equals 16 residues. Trimming removed 3 bases at V and 4 bases at J, with 19 bases between. Looked up from germline, CDR1 is LGHNA and CDR2 is YNFKEQ. This TCR came from a human donor in good health (CMV status not recorded). Some clones in this sample may be carry-over from other donors' samples. The chain has TRBV4-2 and TRBJ2-7; D may be TRBD1 or TRBD2 (5 bases each). This specimen was cultured PBMCs, taken from culture after CMV antigen stimulation. The chain's CDR3 is CASSHLSGSGGYEQYF. Here the CDR3 DNA reads TGTGCCAGCAGCCACCTTAGTGGGAGTGGGGGTTACGAGCAGTACTTC.